This TCR beta chain emerged from a study of T cell changes during pregnancy in multiple sclerosis. Sequenced by immunoSEQ multiplex PCR; TCRdb stores in-frame clones only, minus some. The sample holds 100,000 or so clones, around 90% seen once. Sample: peripheral blood, taken in the second trimester of pregnancy. The receptor was isolated from a female donor with multiple sclerosis, enrolled in a pregnancy study.

The CDR3 DNA is TGTGCCAGCAGTCCACAGGGTCCGGGTACGCAGTATTTT. Protein: CASSPQGPGTQYF. The J gene is TRBJ2-3, the V gene TRBV6-5, with a possible D match to TRBD1 (6 bases). V shed 5 bases and J shed 8 bases, with 14 bases lying between them. Germline values: CDR1 MNHEY, CDR2 SVGAGI. The CDR3 spans 13 residues.